These 25 T cell receptor beta chains were all obtained from the same sample, sequenced in a study of patients and donors after allogeneic stem cell transplantation. One entry per CDR3 protein results from TCRdb running MiXCR on the RT-PCR reads. The sample yields 800,000 to 1,000,000 distinct CDR3 sequences, under 20% seen once. Sequenced input: blood, either unsorted or a sorted T cell fraction (not recorded which). The receptors stem from a human donor who was either an allogeneic HSCT recipient or a stem cell or donor lymphocyte infusion donor (not recorded which). It is not recorded whose cells these are; they may come from a transplant donor.

V gene TRBV9 combines with J gene TRBJ2-3, with 8 bases lining up with TRBD1. The V gene's germline CDR1 is SGDLS and CDR2 YYNGEE. V shed 3 bases, J shed 1 base, and the junction held 7 bases outside the gene matches. CDR3 length: 16 amino acids. CDR3 loop: CASSANVGQGTDTQYF. Here the CDR3 DNA reads TGTGCCAGCAGCGCCAATGTGGGACAGGGCACAGATACGCAGTATTTT. The full variable domain, completed using reference TRBV9 and TRBJ2-3, is DSGVTQTPKHLITATGQRVTLRCSPRSGDLSVYWYQQSLDQGLQFLIQYYNGEERAKGNILERFSAQQFPDLHSELNLSSLELGDSALYFCASSANVGQGTDTQYFGPGTRLTVL.

The chain combines TRBV6-1 with TRBJ1-5; D is uncertain. The V end lost 3 bases, the J end lost 3 bases, and 12 bases lay between the germline ends. Germline V gene data show CDR1 as MNHNS and CDR2 as SASEGT. The CDR3 runs to 15 residues. The CDR3 here is CASSEFRLDNQPQHF. In DNA, the CDR3 is TGTGCCAGCAGTGAGTTTCGGTTAGACAATCAGCCCCAGCATTTT.

This clonotype was picked up a small number of times. The V call is TRBV4-2, the J call TRBJ2-7; D not certain. Deletions cut 3 bases from V and 5 bases from J, with 11 bases between. This CDR3 has 13 amino acids. Germline V gene data show CDR1 as LGHNA and CDR2 as YNFKEQ. The CDR3 loop reads CASSQQIADEQYF. CDR3 bases: TGTGCCAGCAGCCAGCAAATAGCTGACGAGCAGTACTTC.

The chain combines TRBV21-1 with TRBJ2-5; the D segment call TRBD2 is taken from the table without a DNA check. TRBV21-1 is a pseudogene locus. This CDR3 contains 17 residues. CDR3 bases: TGTGCCAGCAGCAAAAACCTGGGACGGCCAACGGGGGAGACCCAGTACTTC. This codes for CASSKNLGRPTGETQYF.

This clonotype was counted between two and nine times. The rearrangement uses TRBV5-1 and TRBJ2-6; D is ambiguous. Germline CDR1 SGHRS, CDR2 YFSETQ. V was shortened by 2 bases and J by 0 bases, with 6 bases between the two germline ends. This CDR3 is built from 15 residues. CDR3: CASSFVSSGANVLTF. The CDR3 nucleotides read TGCGCCAGCAGCTTTGTGAGCTCTGGGGCCAACGTCCTGACTTTC. Drawing the rest from reference TRBV5-1 and TRBJ2-6, the complete variable domain is KAGVTQTPRYLIKTRGQQVTLSCSPISGHRSVSWYQQTPGQGLQFLFEYFSETQRNKGNFPGRFSGRQFSNSRSEMNVSTLELGDSALYLCASSFVSSGANVLTFGAGSRLTVL.

This clonotype was seen a few times. The V and J genes are TRBV10-3 and TRBJ1-1, with D uncertain. Germline CDR1 ENHRY, CDR2 SYGVKD. Between the trimmed V and J ends, which lost 4 bases and 0 bases, there was a span of 6 bases. CDR3 length equals 13 residues. CDR3 DNA: TGTGCCATCAGTGGTTCGGTGAACACTGAAGCTTTCTTT. Amino acid sequence: CAISGSVNTEAFF.

V usage is TRBV6-5 and J usage is TRBJ2-1; no reliable D call. The CDR3 loop spans 15 amino acids. CDR1 is MNHEY and CDR2 is SVGAGI in the germline V gene. The V end was cut by 2 bases, the J end by 0 bases, with 8 bases between. CDR3 loop: CASSYESSSYNEQFF. As DNA, the CDR3 is TGTGCCAGCAGTTACGAATCGAGCTCCTACAATGAGCAGTTCTTC.

This clonotype came up a few times. The V call is TRBV20-1, the J call TRBJ2-7; 8 bases fit TRBD2. V shed 6 bases and J 0 bases; nucleotides not matched to a gene: 7. This CDR3 spans 14 amino acids. Germline assignment: CDR1 DFQATT and CDR2 SNEGSKA (reference sequence). The CDR3 region has the DNA TGCAGTGCGGCTTTTAGCGGGGCCTCCTACGAGCAGTACTTC. Translating it yields CSAAFSGASYEQYF.

The table lists this clonotype with a few counts. The J gene is TRBJ1-2, the V gene TRBV12-3 or TRBV12-4; D possibly corresponds to TRBD1 (5 bases). CDR3 length: 15 amino acids. V lost 10 bases, J lost 0 bases, and 18 bases lay in between. Written as DNA, the CDR3 is TGTGCCACCCGTAAGGCATTGGGGCCTAACTATGGCTACACCTTC. Residues: CATRKALGPNYGYTF.

The chain recombines TRBV12-3 or TRBV12-4 with TRBJ2-5, with 11 bases that match TRBD2. The length of the CDR3 is 15 residues. Trimming at V came to 2 bases and at J to 2 bases, leaving 1 base not matched to a gene. CDR3 region: CASSLIAGGQETQYF. DNA of the CDR3: TGTGCCAGCAGTTTAATAGCGGGAGGGCAAGAGACCCAGTACTTC.

V and J are TRBV19 and TRBJ1-2; D gene unclear. The CDR3 has 12 amino acids. Germline V gene data show CDR1 as LNHDA and CDR2 as SQIVND (reference sequence). Trimming shortened V by 2 bases and J by 4 bases, and 5 bases separated the two germline ends. CDR3: CASSISGYGYTF. CDR3 DNA: TGTGCCAGTAGTATATCGGGCTATGGCTACACCTTC.

This clonotype was counted a few times. This CDR3 is CASSIGTRSRNEQFF. As DNA, the CDR3 is TGTGCCAGTAGTATCGGGACTAGATCTCGCAATGAGCAGTTCTTC. This chain links TRBV19 with TRBJ2-1; the match to TRBD2 covers 8 bases. This CDR3 has 15 amino acids. Germline CDR1 reads LNHDA; CDR2 reads SQIVND (reference sequence). The V and J ends lost 3 bases and 6 bases, in that order; junction bases with no gene match: 7.

This clonotype was observed a few times. The chain combines TRBV20-1 with TRBJ1-5; D possibly corresponds to TRBD1 (5 bases). CDR3 length equals 14 residues. Germline loops: CDR1 DFQATT, CDR2 SNEGSKA (reference sequence). Trimming stripped 1 base from V and 3 bases from J, with 10 bases between. CDR3 loop: CSARVVGVNQPQHF. The CDR3 DNA reads as TGCAGTGCTAGAGTAGTAGGGGTCAATCAGCCCCAGCATTTT.

The rearrangement joins TRBV6-5 to TRBJ2-2, with a tentative D call TRBD2 (5 bases). Germline CDR1 is MNHEY and CDR2 is SVGAGI. This CDR3 is 17 amino acids long. The V end was cut by 0 bases, the J end by 5 bases, with 16 bases between. Here the CDR3 reads CASSYSKLAILTGELFF. CDR3 coding DNA: TGTGCCAGCAGTTACTCGAAGCTAGCCATTTTAACCGGGGAGCTGTTTTTT.

This rearrangement joins TRBV11-1 to TRBJ2-7; D is perhaps TRBD2 (6 bases). V was clipped by 4 bases and J by 2 bases, with 15 bases between them. The CDR3 runs 15 residues. Germline V gene data show CDR1 as SGHAT and CDR2 as FQDESV (reference sequence). The CDR3 DNA sequence: TGTGCCAGCAGCTCGAGGCGGGGCCATCCCTACGAGCAGTACTTC. It is translated as CASSSRRGHPYEQYF.

This clonotype was recorded once. The chain is built from TRBV19 and TRBJ1-2; a possible D gene is TRBD1 (5 bases). This CDR3 region has 16 residues. The V gene lost 5 bases and the J gene lost 2 bases, with 18 bases spanning the gap. Per germline, CDR1 LNHDA and CDR2 SQIVND (reference sequence). The CDR3 sequence: CASSPLAQGTNYGYTF. The DNA of the CDR3 is TGTGCCAGTAGTCCACTTGCCCAAGGGACCAACTATGGCTACACCTTC.

This clonotype was seen more than once but under ten times. V gene TRBV6-4 combines with J gene TRBJ2-2; D gene uncertain. The germline gives CDR1 MRHNA, CDR2 SNTAGT. CDR3 length equals 13 residues. V lost 5 bases to trimming and J lost 9 bases, with 13 bases between them. DNA of the CDR3: TGTGCCAGCAGTAGAGATCTGGGATGGGAGCTGTTTTTT. This encodes CASSRDLGWELFF.

This clonotype was observed once. The chain joins TRBV7-9 to TRBJ2-5; 12 bases are shared with TRBD1. The CDR3 totals 16 residues. The ends lost 4 bases at V and 5 bases at J; junction bases unmatched: 8. Germline loops: CDR1 SEHNR, CDR2 FQNEAQ (reference sequence). CDR3 in amino acids: CASSWGTGGARETQYF. Here the CDR3 DNA reads TGTGCCAGCAGCTGGGGGACAGGGGGCGCGAGGGAGACCCAGTACTTC.

The CDR3 sequence is CSALSGLAGSTDTQYF. In nucleotides, the CDR3 is TGCAGTGCCCTCTCAGGACTAGCGGGGAGCACAGATACGCAGTATTTT. The J gene is TRBJ2-3, the V gene TRBV20-1; TRBD2 matches at 12 bases. V was pared by 6 bases and J by 0 bases, with 7 bases of the junction left unmatched. CDR1 DFQATT and CDR2 SNEGSKA come from the germline V gene (reference sequence). This CDR3 is built from 16 residues.

This clonotype was seen more than once but under ten times. CDR3 DNA sequence: TGTGCCAGCAGTTTCGCTAGCGGGCAGCAAGAGACCCAGTACTTC. Translation gives CASSFASGQQETQYF. The chain uses TRBV12-3 or TRBV12-4 and TRBJ2-5; 8 bases are shared with TRBD2. This CDR3 has 15 amino acids. Germline trimming cut 3 bases from V and 2 bases from J; bases unmatched to any gene: 5.

This clonotype was counted a few times. This rearrangement joins TRBV29-1 to TRBJ1-3; D gene unclear. The V and J ends lost 8 bases and 2 bases respectively, with 16 bases between them. Germline CDR1 reads SQVTM; CDR2 reads ANQGSEA. CDR3 length: 14 residues. The CDR3 DNA reads TGCAGCACTCAAACGACCGGGACTGGAAACACCATATATTTT. Its translation: CSTQTTGTGNTIYF.

J is TRBJ1-1 and V is TRBV30, with D possibly being TRBD1 (5 bases). Trimming stripped 3 bases from V and 3 bases from J, with 11 bases between. CDR3 length: 13 residues. Germline loops: CDR1 GTSNPN, CDR2 SVGIG (reference sequence). This CDR3 reads CAWRIIGDTEAFF. CDR3 coding DNA: TGTGCCTGGAGGATAATAGGGGACACTGAAGCTTTCTTT.

This clonotype has a handful of counts. V and J are TRBV20-1 and TRBJ2-7; 7 nucleotides match TRBD1. CDR3 length: 14 residues. Germline V lookup: CDR1 DFQATT, CDR2 SNEGSKA (reference sequence). The J segment lost 2 bases and the V segment lost 0 bases, leaving 4 bases of the junction unmatched. CDR3 sequence: CSARDRGLTYEQYF. CDR3 bases: TGCAGTGCTAGAGATAGGGGGCTAACCTACGAGCAGTACTTC.

This clonotype occurred a few times. The chain combines TRBV5-1 with TRBJ2-5; D might be TRBD2 (5 bases). The CDR3 has 13 residues. V lost 4 bases to trimming and J lost 5 bases, with 12 bases between them. Germline V gene lookup returns CDR1 SGHRS and CDR2 YFSETQ. The CDR3 spells CASSGGLGETQYF. In DNA, the CDR3 is TGCGCCAGCAGCGGCGGACTCGGGGAGACCCAGTACTTC.

The genes are TRBV15 and TRBJ2-7, with D possibly being TRBD1 (6 bases). V lost 0 bases and J 2 bases, leaving 14 bases between the germline ends. Germline CDR1 reads LNHNV; CDR2 reads YYDKDF (reference sequence). This CDR3 has 16 amino acids. CDR3 DNA sequence: TGTGCCACCAGCAGAGAAGACAGGTCCTCGACCTACGAGCAGTACTTC. It specifies CATSREDRSSTYEQYF. Based on the CDR3 plus reference TRBV15 and TRBJ2-7, the full variable domain is DAMVIQNPRYQVTQFGKPVTLSCSQTLNHNVMYWYQQKSSQAPKLLFHYYDKDFNNEADTPDNFQSRRPNTSFCFLDIRSPGLGDTAMYLCATSREDRSSTYEQYFGPGTRLTVT.